A single sample gave rise to the 27 T cell receptor beta chains below, sequenced in a study of breast tumors, draining lymph nodes, adjacent tissues. The lymph nodes were axillary draining lymph nodes from breast cancer patients. TCRdb processed the multiplex PCR reads anew with MiXCR; each CDR3 protein has one entry. The data hold 140,000 or so distinct CDR3 sequences, with less than 35% observed a single time. The specimen was axillary lymph node tissue. The receptors were gathered from a female donor with breast cancer. Some clones in this sample may be carry-over from other donors' samples.

In its sample, this clonotype was seen many times. This chain uses TRBV19 with TRBJ1-5; D unclear. Germline V lookup: CDR1 LNHDA, CDR2 SQIVND (reference sequence). The CDR3 sequence is 13 residues long. Trimming pared 6 bases from V and 2 bases from J, leaving 8 bases between. CDR3 in amino acids: CASRGIGNQPQHF. CDR3 DNA sequence: TGTGCCAGTAGGGGGATTGGCAATCAGCCCCAGCATTTT.

For this clonotype: A much more abundant neighbour one base away suggests this may be a read error. This likely comes from a read error, as the CDR3 has no conserved phenylalanine or tryptophan at its end. This CDR3 reads CASSLGGGQGAYNEQFL. CDR3 bases: TGTGCCAGCAGCTTGGGGGGGGGACAGGGGGCCTACAATGAGCAGTTCCTC. J is TRBJ2-1 and V is TRBV5-6, with 11 bases that match TRBD1. The J segment lost 2 bases and the V segment lost 0 bases, leaving 4 bases of the junction unmatched. Germline V lookup: CDR1 SGHDT, CDR2 YYEEEE. This CDR3 is 17 amino acids long.

This clonotype was counted at least ten times. A read error may account for a junction end that differs from germline. V gene TRBV7-9 combines with J gene TRBJ2-5; TRBD2 aligns across 9 bases. Germline V gives CDR1 SEHNR, CDR2 FQNEAQ (reference sequence). The CDR3 has 17 residues. CDR3 residues: CANSLAFQRGVQEPQYF. CDR3 DNA sequence: TGTGCCAACAGCTTAGCGTTCCAGCGGGGGGTCCAAGAGCCCCAGTACTTC.

With regard to this clonotype: A much larger clone lies a single base off, so this may be a read error. V and J are TRBV6-1 and TRBJ1-2; no clear D. CDR1 MNHNS and CDR2 SASEGT come from the germline V gene. The CDR3 runs 14 residues. In nucleotides, the CDR3 is TGTGCCAGCAGTGAATATGCAACTAACTATGGCCACACCTTC. It specifies CASSEYATNYGHTF.

This clonotype showed up many times. A much larger clone sits a single nucleotide away, making a read error possible. V gene TRBV5-6 combines with J gene TRBJ2-7; 7 nucleotides line up with TRBD1. The germline gives CDR1 SGHDT, CDR2 YYEEEE. This CDR3 has 14 amino acids. Trimming at V came to 3 bases and at J to 3 bases, leaving 6 bases not matched to a gene. CDR3 sequence reads: CASSWGTAFYEQYF. The DNA of the CDR3 is TGTGCCAGCAGCTGGGGGACAGCGTTCTACGAGCAGTACTTC.

The V and J genes are TRBV7-2 and TRBJ2-5; D is possibly TRBD2 (6 bases). This CDR3 comprises 17 residues. Germline V gene lookup returns CDR1 SGHTA and CDR2 FQGNSA. The ends were cut back, 5 bases at V and 2 bases at J, with 21 bases in the middle. The chain's CDR3 is CASSPRAGNIPQETQYF. CDR3 in DNA: TGTGCCAGCAGCCCAAGGGCGGGGAATATACCTCAAGAGACCCAGTACTTC.

The chain links TRBV10-1 to TRBJ2-2; no firm D call. Germline CDR1 reads WNHNN; CDR2 reads SYGVQD (reference sequence). There are 15 residues in the CDR3. V was cut by 4 bases and J by 0 bases, with 9 bases left in between. CDR3 sequence: CASSVSRTNTGELFF. The CDR3, as DNA: TGCGCCAGCAGTGTCAGTAGAACGAACACCGGGGAGCTGTTTTTT.

This clonotype was detected many times. The chain links TRBV7-9 to TRBJ2-5; weak D call: TRBD1 (6 bases). The V gene's germline CDR1 is SEHNR and CDR2 FQNEAQ (reference sequence). The CDR3 is made up of 12 amino acids. Trimming removed 4 bases from V and 7 bases from J, with 10 bases in between. CDR3 nucleotides: TGTGCCAGCAGCTCAGGGGTTAGGACCCAGTACTTC. Translated, it gives CASSSGVRTQYF.

This clonotype appeared many times. The chain employs TRBV10-3 and TRBJ2-3, with 7 bases aligning to TRBD2. The CDR3 has 14 amino acids. V lost 6 bases to trimming and J lost 0 bases; unmatched junction nucleotides: 3. Germline V gene data show CDR1 as ENHRY and CDR2 as SYGVKD. Here the CDR3 reads CAIRGGYSTDTQYF. The CDR3 coding sequence is TGTGCCATCAGGGGGGGGTATAGCACAGATACGCAGTATTTT.

The chain couples TRBV12-3 or TRBV12-4 to TRBJ2-7; TRBD1 matches at 10 bases. The CDR3 has 16 amino acids. V shed 5 bases, J shed 7 bases, and the junction held 14 bases outside the gene matches. In DNA form, the CDR3 reads TGTGCCAGCAGTCCGGACAGGGGGGAGCGGGTTTGGGAGCAGTACGTC. The encoded protein is CASSPDRGERVWEQYV.

The genes are TRBV10-3 and TRBJ2-7; 9 bases fit TRBD2. The CDR3 runs 16 residues. Germline V gene data show CDR1 as ENHRY and CDR2 as SYGVKD. V was pared by 3 bases and J by 5 bases, with 11 bases of the junction left unmatched. The CDR3 region has the DNA TGTGCCATCAGTGATCTACTAGGCCTAGCGGGGCACGAGCAGTACTTC. This translates into CAISDLLGLAGHEQYF.

This clonotype has a count of ten or more. This chain connects TRBV28 to TRBJ2-7; 7 positions agree with TRBD1. This CDR3 has 15 amino acids. Germline V gene data show CDR1 as MDHEN and CDR2 as SYDVKM. The V gene end was trimmed by 6 bases and the J gene end by 2 bases; junction bases not matched to a gene: 10. In DNA form, the CDR3 reads TGTGCCAGCAGCCCGGACAGGTGGATGACCTACGAGCAGTACTTC. The encoded protein is CASSPDRWMTYEQYF.

The V call is TRBV20-1, the J call TRBJ2-5, with D possibly called TRBD1 or TRBD2 (6 bases each). From germline, CDR1 is DFQATT and CDR2 SNEGSKA (reference sequence). This CDR3 has 13 amino acids. The V gene lost 6 bases and the J gene lost 1 base, with 12 bases spanning the gap. This chain's CDR3 is CSARGAFQETQYF. The CDR3 DNA is TGCAGTGCAAGGGGGGCTTTCCAAGAGACCCAGTACTTC.

This clonotype occurred many times. This chain connects TRBV18 to TRBJ1-3; TRBD1 agrees at 8 bases. From germline, CDR1 is KGHSH and CDR2 LQKENI. V shed 6 bases, J shed 3 bases, and the junction held 10 bases outside the gene matches. CDR3 length: 16 residues. The CDR3 nucleotides read TGTGCCAGCTCCCGAGGACAGGGAGGTGGTGGAAACACCATATATTTT. Translation gives CASSRGQGGGGNTIYF.

This clonotype was detected many times. The CDR3 region is CAWAHGGVQPQHF. CDR3 nucleotide sequence: TGTGCCTGGGCCCACGGCGGGGTTCAGCCCCAGCATTTT. The gene calls are TRBV30 and TRBJ1-5; D remains ambiguous. V lost 5 bases to trimming and J lost 6 bases, with 14 bases between them. The CDR3 is 13 residues long. Germline CDR1 GTSNPN, CDR2 SVGIG (reference sequence).

This clonotype was observed many times. This sequence joins TRBV15 and TRBJ2-2, with D tentatively TRBD1 (7 bases). This CDR3 comprises 15 residues. Trimming removed 5 bases from V and 3 bases from J, with 13 bases in between. Germline assignment: CDR1 LNHNV and CDR2 YYDKDF (reference sequence). The CDR3 DNA follows: TGTGCCACCAGCGGAGGGGGCGCGGACACCGGGGAGCTGTTTTTT. Residues: CATSGGGADTGELFF.

This clonotype was detected ten times or more. The chain joins TRBV5-6 to TRBJ2-5; 10 bases line up with TRBD2. J was trimmed by 5 bases and V by 0 bases; bases with no gene match: 4. CDR3 size: 15 residues. Germline V gives CDR1 SGHDT, CDR2 YYEEEE. The CDR3 protein is CASSLGAGGLETQYF. CDR3 sequence (DNA): TGTGCCAGCAGCTTGGGAGCGGGGGGGCTCGAGACCCAGTACTTC.

In its sample, this clonotype was seen many times. The CDR3 ends on some other residue instead of the conserved phenylalanine or tryptophan, so this is likely a read error. In DNA, the CDR3 is TGCGCCAGCAGCTTGGTGGGACAGCAACGATCACCCCTCCACCTT. This encodes CASSLVGQQRSPLHL. V is TRBV5-1 and J is TRBJ1-6, with 7 bases that match TRBD1. This CDR3 has 15 amino acids. The trim removed 0 bases at V and 10 bases at J, leaving 7 bases unmatched. CDR1 and CDR2 (germline): SGHRS, YFSETQ.

This clonotype was counted at least ten times. The chain uses TRBV7-8 and TRBJ1-5, with D possibly TRBD1 on 6 matching bases. Trimming left V 4 bases short and J 4 bases short, with 14 bases between. Germline lookup yields CDR1 SGHVS and CDR2 FQNEAQ. The CDR3 consists of 15 residues. CDR3 nucleotide sequence: TGTGCCAGCAGCTCGAAGACAGGATTAAATCAGCCCCAGCATTTT. It yields the protein CASSSKTGLNQPQHF.

This clonotype was seen repeatedly, ten times or more. This chain links TRBV20-1 with TRBJ2-2; a weak D match, TRBD1 (6 bases). Between the trimmed V and J ends, which lost 6 bases and 6 bases, there was a span of 11 bases. The CDR3 runs 12 residues. Germline V gives CDR1 DFQATT, CDR2 SNEGSKA (reference sequence). The CDR3 spells CSAAGAAGELFF. In nucleotides, the CDR3 is TGCAGTGCGGCAGGGGCGGCCGGGGAGCTGTTTTTT.

The chain recombines TRBV12-3 or TRBV12-4 with TRBJ1-1; 8 bases align to TRBD1. V gave up 6 bases and J gave up 5 bases; unmatched junction bases: 5. The CDR3 is made up of 13 amino acids. CDR3 in DNA: TGTGCCAGCAGATCGACAGGGGCAACTGAAGCTTTCTTT. Its protein product is CASRSTGATEAFF.

This clonotype occurred many times. The junction and the germline gene differ at one end; a read error may be behind it. The V and J genes are TRBV6-1 and TRBJ1-6; D gene unclear. Germline lookup yields CDR1 MNHNS and CDR2 SASEGT. There are 16 residues in the CDR3. The CDR3 region is CASNELGSSYNSPLHF. For the CDR3, the DNA is TGTGCCAGCAATGAATTGGGTAGCTCCTATAATTCACCCCTCCACTTT.

This clonotype was counted ten times or more. The rearrangement joins TRBV5-6 to TRBJ2-7; the match to TRBD2 covers 8 bases. V dropped 4 bases and J dropped 0; count of bases not matched to a gene: 6. This CDR3 has 15 amino acids. Germline CDR1 reads SGHDT; CDR2 reads YYEEEE. Here the CDR3 reads CASSLAGGSSYEQYF. Here the CDR3 DNA reads TGTGCCAGCAGCCTCGCGGGGGGTAGCTCCTACGAGCAGTACTTC.

This chain uses TRBV6-1 with TRBJ1-5; 9 bases fit TRBD1. Unmatched junction bases numbered 12, after V lost 5 bases and J lost 7 bases. CDR1 is MNHNS, CDR2 SASEGT, per germline. The CDR3 has 16 residues. CDR3 in DNA: TGTGCCAGCAGTCACGTGGACAGGGGCCCCTGGCAGCCCCAGCATTTT. Amino acid sequence: CASSHVDRGPWQPQHF.

This clonotype was seen at least ten times. The chain carries TRBV5-8 and TRBJ1-3, with D possibly TRBD1 on 6 matching bases. The germline gives CDR1 SGHTS, CDR2 YDEGEE. V lost 4 bases and J lost 0, with 14 bases in between. CDR3 size: 16 residues. The CDR3 DNA follows: TGTGCCAGCAGCCAGGGACACCGATTCTCTGGAAACACCATATATTTT. Translated: CASSQGHRFSGNTIYF.

This clonotype has a count of ten or more. The rearrangement joins TRBV24-1 to TRBJ1-5, with D uncertain. The CDR3 runs to 14 residues. Trimming cost V 3 bases and J 5 bases, with 10 bases left between them. The germline V gene encodes CDR1 KGHDR and CDR2 SFDVKD. The CDR3 loop reads CATSDSSSHQPQHF. The CDR3 DNA reads as TGTGCCACCAGTGATAGTAGTTCCCATCAGCCCCAGCATTTT.

This clonotype was seen at least ten times. The V call is TRBV28, the J call TRBJ1-4, with 9 positions matching TRBD1. The CDR3 has 15 amino acids. Germline lookup yields CDR1 MDHEN and CDR2 SYDVKM. V shed 4 bases, J shed 8 bases, and the junction held 8 bases outside the gene matches. CDR3 amino acids: CASSSAGQGGEKLFF. CDR3 nucleotides: TGTGCCAGCAGTTCGGCGGGACAGGGAGGGGAAAAACTGTTTTTT.